This TCR beta chain emerged from a study of technical replicates of blood from a few donors (dated 2017 in TCRdb). The CDR3 runs 14 residues from the cysteine to the phenylalanine. Only the CDR3 DNA is retained, 42 bases long and in frame from the first base. The germline V gene specifies SQVTM as CDR1 and ANQGSEA as CDR2. Unmatched junction bases come to 12, with V trimmed by 6 bases and J by 5 bases. A note on this clone: Its antigen remains unidentified. No per-base quality is available; no much larger clone lies one base away.

Library method: the immunoSEQ multiplex PCR assay. Held by TCRdb, this immuneACCESS table contains in-frame sequences only and omits some clones. Under half of the omission traces to an unresolved V gene where checked; the cause of the rest is unknown. The sample table holds tens of thousands of clones, of which about 92% were seen once. The top ten constitute about 4% of the sample. The sequence derives from a human donor in good health. Some clones in this sample may be carry-over from other donors' samples. The rearranged chain carries TRBV29-1 and TRBJ2-5; 7 bases in between match TRBD2. The specimen sequenced was PBMCs. The CDR3 amino acid sequence is: CSVAGGGRWETQYF. The DNA is as follows: TGCAGCGTGGCCGGCGGGGGTCGGTGGGAGACCCAGTACTTC. Reference TRBV29-1 and TRBJ2-5 genes cover what lies past the CDR3, so the full variable domain is SAVISQKPSRDICQRGTSLTIQCQVDSQVTMMFWYRQQPGQSLTLIATANQGSEATYESGFVIDKFPISRPNLTFSTLTVSNMSPEDSSIYLCSVAGGGRWETQYFGPGTRLLVL.